This TCR beta chain originates from a study of blood T cell repertoires in COVID-19. Study summary: Sites in the United States, Italy and Spain provided acute and convalescent COVID-19 samples. The analysed material was cDNA or gDNA that came from T cells, B-cell-depleted T cells, or PBMCs.

Participant-reported clinical history was the basis for cohort assignment. As handled by the study authors: Reference gene primer amplification gave nucleated cell count estimates. Assay used: immunoSEQ multiplex PCR; TCRdb lists only in-frame clones, some missing. That table furnishes V, J and clone size, whereas the DNA furnished D and trimming. The top ten hold 1.2% of the sample, which has over 350,000 clones, around nine tenths seen once. Germline trimming cut 3 bases from V and 5 bases from J; bases unmatched to any gene: 4. The CDR3 has 15 amino acids. The germline gives CDR1 LNHDA, CDR2 SQIVND (reference sequence).

The chain uses TRBV19 and TRBJ2-2, with TRBD2 identical over 9 bases. The specimen was PBMCs or T cells enriched from blood (not recorded which). The source is a woman between 18 and 30 years old who had recovered from COVID-19. CDR3 nucleotides: TGTGCCAGTAGTATTATCAGCGGGGGGACCGGGGAGCTGTTTTTT. Its protein is CASSIISGGTGELFF. The whole variable domain, remainder taken from reference TRBV19 and TRBJ2-2, is DGGITQSPKYLFRKEGQNVTLSCEQNLNHDAMYWYRQDPGQGLRLIYYSQIVNDFQKGDIAEGYSVSREKKESFPLTVTSAQKNPTAFYLCASSIISGGTGELFFGEGSRLTVL.